This is a list of T cell receptor beta chains from one sample in a study of T cell changes during pregnancy in multiple sclerosis. Sequencing was performed with immunoSEQ multiplex PCR; in TCRdb, only in-frame clones are kept and a portion is missing. The sample has some 100,000 clones, around 90% seen once. This material consisted of peripheral blood, taken in the second trimester of pregnancy. These receptors were taken from a female donor with multiple sclerosis, enrolled in a pregnancy study. CDR3s leave out the opening cysteine and the closing phenylalanine or tryptophan. Size is stated for part of the rows, as once, few or many counts, or as a class when the clone is expanded.

v_call clone_size cdr3_aa
TRBV5-1 - ASRRAGALDEQY
TRBV10-3 - AISESFLRGDGYT
TRBV27 - ASMDSWNEQF
TRBV5-1 - ASSLEVGEQF
TRBV21-1 - ASPRGYSYTGELF
TRBV4-2 - ASSAGTSGSNEQF
TRBV2 - ASSLKLQGVEQY
TRBV10-3 - AIAGTGDGTGELF
TRBV6-6 once ASSYTRQGVSQPQH
TRBV7-2 once ASSSNPGGTEAF
TRBV18 - ASSLNRGINQPQH
TRBV7-2 - ASSWTSGVNTGELF
TRBV9 - ASSVDQRGNYGYT
TRBV19 - ASRPGQSTEAF
TRBV9 - ASSVKATGNTEAF
TRBV27 - ASSLADRGRMNTEAF
TRBV9 - ASSSRSPRVSNQPQH
TRBV20-1 once SAQGGDEQF
TRBV6-1 - ASSGLRGINEQF
TRBV2 once ASSLVTANTGELF